The TCR beta chain under discussion was sequenced for a study of control samples from healthy donors and cancer patients. Germline V gene data show CDR1 as LGHDT and CDR2 as YNNKEL (reference sequence). Trimming stripped 0 bases from V and 2 bases from J, with 8 bases between. The CDR3 length is 14 residues. Profiled with immunoSEQ multiplex PCR; TCRdb holds only in-frame clones, not every one. The repertoire includes approximately 90,000 clones, about 85% of them detected once, and 15% to 20% sits in the top ten. The receptor was derived from a man aged 25-40 years in good health. What was sequenced was blood. The chain uses TRBV3-1 (or the pseudogene TRBV3-2) and TRBJ2-7; unclear D gene. The CDR3 is CASSQDQGPYEQYF. DNA of the CDR3: TGTGCCAGCAGCCAAGATCAAGGGCCCTACGAGCAGTACTTC.